This T cell receptor (beta chain) derives from a study of blood T cell repertoires in COVID-19. Profiling relied on immunoSEQ multiplex PCR, and the TCRdb table lists in-frame clones only, not all of them. Altogether under 350,000 clones are present, approximately 86% being singletons, with the ten largest covering about 1.2%. The length of the CDR3 is 15 residues. V was clipped by 6 bases and J by 6 bases; unmatched bases: 8. The germline V gene encodes CDR1 MNHNY and CDR2 SVGAGI (reference sequence). The sequencing input was peripheral blood. The receptor was derived from a man between 65 and 79 years old with acute or convalescent COVID-19. The rearrangement uses TRBV6-6 and TRBJ2-3; TRBD2 agrees at 11 bases. The CDR3 nucleotides read TGTGCCAGCAGCTTGACTAGCGGGGTTCGGGATACGCAGTATTTT. Encoded protein: CASSLTSGVRDTQYF.